This TCR beta chain was sequenced in a study of metastatic and nonmetastatic thyroid tumors. CDR1 is DFQATT and CDR2 is SNEGSKA in the germline V gene (reference sequence). This CDR3 comprises 14 residues. V shed 6 bases and J shed 7 bases, with 19 bases lying between them. Thyroid surgery was performed in patients who had received no treatment beforehand. At least ten counts were recorded for this clone. TCRdb reassembled clones from the PCR reads with MiXCR. The sample lists roughly 57,000 clones, 20% to 25% occurring once. This receptor was obtained from a female donor with papillary thyroid cancer or a benign thyroid nodule (not recorded which). Some clones in this sample may be carry-over from other donors' samples. The rearrangement links TRBV20-1 to TRBJ1-5; possibly TRBD1 for D (5 bases). Sequencing was performed on blood. CDR3 protein: CSATTAFESQPQHF. The CDR3 DNA sequence: TGCAGTGCAACGACAGCCTTTGAATCGCAGCCCCAGCATTTT.